This T cell receptor beta chain came from a study of blood T cell repertoires in COVID-19 (dated by TCRdb to 2020 to 2022). Concerning the study at large: Samples from collaborators originated in the United States, Italy and Spain and spanned both the acute and convalescent phases of COVID-19. The prospective study material was composed of cDNA or gDNA derived from T cells, B-cell-depleted T cells, or PBMCs. Subjects who had been exposed to COVID-19, were actively infected with it, or had recovered from it provided the deeply sampled blood TCRbeta repertoires that made up the dataset. A freely available public database, intended as a resource for researchers studying the immune response to SARS-CoV-2, is where the repertoires were released. Samples were obtained from the ongoing ImmuneRACE study (first 160 participants) and from over 1,000 subjects provided by 6 global collaborators. Sample metadata almost always included a de-identified subject ID, COVID-19 status, age in years and sex. HLA class I and class II types, where available, came from metadata supplied by the sample provider rather than from assay-based typing. Overall study results and their limits: The quantity of clinical and demographic metadata differed by source and by participant and was supplied without curation.

The immunoSEQ Assay, a bias-controlled multiplex PCR, was used to amplify TCRbeta CDR3 regions from genomic DNA. The original methods were these. The number of nucleated cells in each sample was estimated from the amplification of reference gene primers within the assay. To quantify the absolute abundance of each unique TCRbeta CDR3 rearrangement, sequence reads were collapsed and filtered. For each sample, productive Simpson clonality was calculated by taking the square root of Simpson's diversity index across productive rearrangements. TCRdb re-hosts the immuneACCESS table, in-frame sequences only. Its copies lack some clones; in the studies checked, an unresolved V gene accounts for under half of them, and the cause for the rest is not known. For V, J and clone size, that table is used; D and trimming come from the DNA. Within this sample are over 250,000 clones, with 75% to 90% of them counted one time only. The leading ten clones occupy roughly 9% of the sample.

According to the germline V gene, CDR1 reads MNHEY and CDR2 reads SVGAGI. The CDR3 has 15 amino acids, counting the end cysteine and phenylalanine. Left in the record is the CDR3 DNA by itself, 45 bases read in frame from the first base. V drops 10 bases and J drops 6 bases, leaving 22 bases in between. In regard to this clone: There is no known antigen for this receptor. No base quality values were provided; no much bigger clone lies one nucleotide off.

Participants in the prospective study were enrolled through a virtual design, were aged roughly 18 to 100 years, and lived in about two dozen United States geographic areas. In the prospective study, participants were assigned to cohorts based on the clinical history participants reported in a screening survey and a study questionnaire. ImmuneRACE Cohort 3 recovered participants were defined by two consecutive negative NP/OP PCR tests, healthcare professional clearance, or symptom resolution. Mobile phlebotomists in the prospective study collected whole blood, serum and a nasopharyngeal or oropharyngeal swab from every participant. Additional blood draws and questionnaires over an approximately 2-month period could optionally be provided by prospective study participants. Before DNA extraction, blood samples from the prospective study were shipped at room temperature or frozen.

Sequences were obtained from PBMCs or T cells enriched from blood (not recorded which). The sequence was obtained from a man aged 40-55 years who had recovered from COVID-19. The V and J genes are TRBV6-5 and TRBJ1-5, with TRBD1 perhaps the D gene, on 5 matching bases. In nucleotides, the sequence is TGTGCCACAACTCTGTCCGACAGCGTAAGTCAGCCCCAGCATTTT. The encoded protein is CATTLSDSVSQPQHF.